The 2 T cell receptor beta chains given below trace back to one sample, sequenced in a study of blood T cell repertoires in COVID-19. The protocol was immunoSEQ multiplex PCR, while the TCRdb copy is restricted to in-frame clones and leaves out a portion. The sample consists of 270,000 or so clones, about nine tenths of them appearing once. The sequencing sample was made of peripheral blood. These receptor sequences come from a middle-aged woman who had recovered from COVID-19.

The chain joins TRBV7-6 to TRBJ2-3; 9 nucleotides line up with TRBD2. Losses at the gene ends were 5 bases for V and 4 bases for J; bases not matched to a gene: 7. The germline V gene encodes CDR1 SGHVS and CDR2 FNYEAQ. CDR3 length: 15 amino acids. For the CDR3, the DNA is TGTGCCAGCAGCAGGGCGGGAGGGCCCGCAGATACGCAGTATTTT. This translates into CASSRAGGPADTQYF.

J is TRBJ2-7 and V is TRBV28; the match to TRBD2 covers 10 bases. The CDR3 is made up of 16 amino acids. With 6 bases clipped from V and 3 bases from J, the junction kept 11 bases outside the gene matches. Germline V CDR1 and CDR2: MDHEN, SYDVKM. CDR3 sequence reads: CASRLAGTAGFYEQYF. As DNA, the CDR3 is TGTGCCAGCAGACTAGCGGGGACGGCCGGCTTCTACGAGCAGTACTTC. Full variable domain (missing parts from reference TRBV28 and TRBJ2-7): DVKVTQSSRYLVKRTGEKVFLECVQDMDHENMFWYRQDPGLGLRLIYFSYDVKMKEKGDIPEGYSVSREKKERFSLILESASTNQTSMYLCASRLAGTAGFYEQYFGPGTRLTVT.